Each of the 5 T cell receptor beta chains below was sequenced from the same sample in a study of blood T cell repertoires in COVID-19. Repertoires were generated with immunoSEQ multiplex PCR, while TCRdb's copy carries only in-frame clones and drops some. The sample carries roughly 70,000 clones, more than 60% recorded once. The specimen sequenced was peripheral blood. The receptors come from a man between 60 and 70 years old with acute or convalescent COVID-19.

The CDR3 loop reads CASNKGQLLIDQPQHF. Here the CDR3 DNA reads TGTGCCAGTAATAAGGGACAGTTGCTTATCGATCAGCCCCAGCATTTT. The V call is TRBV19, the J call TRBJ1-5, with TRBD1 identical over 7 bases. This CDR3 is 16 amino acids long. V was pared by 7 bases and J by 5 bases, with 14 bases of the junction left unmatched. CDR1 and CDR2 from the germline V gene are LNHDA and SQIVND (reference sequence).

The chain combines TRBV5-4 with TRBJ1-6; 9 positions agree with TRBD1. J gave up 9 bases and V 3 bases, and 10 bases lay outside the gene matches. Germline loops: CDR1 SGHNT, CDR2 YYREEE (reference sequence). This CDR3 region has 16 residues. DNA of the CDR3: TGTGCCAGCAGCTCCGACGGACAGGGGCAGCGTTCACCCCTCCACTTT. It specifies CASSSDGQGQRSPLHF.

In its sample, this clone was seen a few times. J is TRBJ2-7 and V is TRBV28; a possible D gene is TRBD1 (6 bases). V lost 6 bases to trimming and J lost 2 bases, with 11 bases between them. CDR3 length: 13 amino acids. CDR1 is MDHEN and CDR2 is SYDVKM in the germline V gene. Here the CDR3 reads CASSSGTTYEQYF. CDR3 DNA sequence: TGTGCCAGCAGCTCCGGGACAACCTACGAGCAGTACTTC.

The chain employs TRBV24-1 and TRBJ2-7; 7 bases align to TRBD1. The ends lost 3 bases at V and 4 bases at J; junction bases unmatched: 8. The CDR3 extends over 15 amino acids. Germline V gene lookup returns CDR1 KGHDR and CDR2 SFDVKD. The CDR3 here is CATSDTRTGIYEQYF. DNA for the CDR3: TGTGCCACCAGTGATACAAGGACAGGAATATACGAGCAGTACTTC.

This clone was recorded many times. CDR3 loop: CASSQHTNTGELFF. The CDR3 DNA reads as TGCGCCAGCAGCCAACATACGAACACCGGGGAGCTGTTTTTT. V is TRBV5-1 and J is TRBJ2-2; D remains ambiguous. Germline CDR1 and CDR2: SGHRS and YFSETQ. This CDR3 is built from 14 residues. Trimming stripped 4 bases from V and 0 bases from J, with 7 bases between.